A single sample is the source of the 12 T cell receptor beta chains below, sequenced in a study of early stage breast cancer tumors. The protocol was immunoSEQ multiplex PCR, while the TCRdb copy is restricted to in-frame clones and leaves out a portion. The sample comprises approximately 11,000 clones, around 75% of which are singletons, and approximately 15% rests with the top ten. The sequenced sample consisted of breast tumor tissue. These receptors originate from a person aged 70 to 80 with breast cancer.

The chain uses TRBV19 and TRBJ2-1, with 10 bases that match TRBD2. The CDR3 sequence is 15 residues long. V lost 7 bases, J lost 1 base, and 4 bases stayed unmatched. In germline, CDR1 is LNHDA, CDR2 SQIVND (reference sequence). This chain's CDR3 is CASTGLAHSYNEQFF. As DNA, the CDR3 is TGTGCCAGTACGGGACTAGCGCATTCCTACAATGAGCAGTTCTTC.

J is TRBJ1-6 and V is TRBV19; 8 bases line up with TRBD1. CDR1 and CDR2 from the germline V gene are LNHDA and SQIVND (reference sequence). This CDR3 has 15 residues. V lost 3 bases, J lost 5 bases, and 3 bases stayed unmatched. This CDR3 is CASSIGTGDNSPLHF. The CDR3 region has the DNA TGTGCCAGTAGTATTGGGACAGGAGATAATTCACCCCTCCACTTT.

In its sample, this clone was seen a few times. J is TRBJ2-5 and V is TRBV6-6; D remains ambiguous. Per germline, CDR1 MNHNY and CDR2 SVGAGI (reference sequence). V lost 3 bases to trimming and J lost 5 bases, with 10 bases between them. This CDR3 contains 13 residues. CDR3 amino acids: CASSYNQMETQYF. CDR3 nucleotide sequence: TGTGCCAGCAGTTATAACCAGATGGAGACCCAGTACTTC.

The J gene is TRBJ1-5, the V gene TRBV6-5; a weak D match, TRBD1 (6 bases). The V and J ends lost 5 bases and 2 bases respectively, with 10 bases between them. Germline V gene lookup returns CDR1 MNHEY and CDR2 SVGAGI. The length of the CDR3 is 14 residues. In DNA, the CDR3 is TGTGCCAGCAGTGAGGGGGTGGGCAATCAGCCCCAGCATTTT. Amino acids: CASSEGVGNQPQHF.

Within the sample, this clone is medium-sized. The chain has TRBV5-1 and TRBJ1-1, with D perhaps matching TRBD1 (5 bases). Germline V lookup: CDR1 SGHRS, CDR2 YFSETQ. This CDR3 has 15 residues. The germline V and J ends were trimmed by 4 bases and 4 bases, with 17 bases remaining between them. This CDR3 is CASSADGAFGTEAFF. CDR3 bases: TGCGCCAGCAGCGCAGATGGGGCGTTTGGCACTGAAGCTTTCTTT.

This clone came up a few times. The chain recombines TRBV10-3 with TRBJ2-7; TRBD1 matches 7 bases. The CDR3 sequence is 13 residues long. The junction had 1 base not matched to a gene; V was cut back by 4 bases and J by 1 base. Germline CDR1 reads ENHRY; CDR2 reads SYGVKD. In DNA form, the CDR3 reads TGTGCCATCAGTGGGACAGGTTCCTACGAGCAGTACTTC. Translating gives CAISGTGSYEQYF.

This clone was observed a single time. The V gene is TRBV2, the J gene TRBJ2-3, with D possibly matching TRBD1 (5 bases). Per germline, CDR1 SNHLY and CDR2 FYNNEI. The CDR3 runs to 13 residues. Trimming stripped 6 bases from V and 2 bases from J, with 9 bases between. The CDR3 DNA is TGTGCCAGCAGGTCAGGGCTCACAGATACGCAGTATTTT. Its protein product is CASRSGLTDTQYF.

The DNA of the CDR3 is TGCGCCAGCAAACAAGCGGGAGGGGGCGGGGAGCTGTTTTTT. It yields the protein CASKQAGGGGELFF. The chain employs TRBV10-2 and TRBJ2-2, with 10 nucleotides matching TRBD2. This CDR3 comprises 14 residues. The V gene end was trimmed by 7 bases and the J gene end by 7 bases; junction bases not matched to a gene: 6. CDR1 and CDR2 (germline): WSHSY, SAAADI.

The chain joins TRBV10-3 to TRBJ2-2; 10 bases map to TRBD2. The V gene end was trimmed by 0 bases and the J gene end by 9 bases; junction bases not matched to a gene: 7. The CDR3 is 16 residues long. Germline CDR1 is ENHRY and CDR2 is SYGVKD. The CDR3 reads CAISESTLAGVRELFF. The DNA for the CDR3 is TGTGCCATCAGTGAGTCGACCCTAGCGGGAGTCCGGGAGCTGTTTTTT.

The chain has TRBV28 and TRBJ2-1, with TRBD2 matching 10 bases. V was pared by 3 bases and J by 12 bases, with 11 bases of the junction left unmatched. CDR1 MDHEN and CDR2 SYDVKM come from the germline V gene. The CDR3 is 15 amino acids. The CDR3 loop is CASSFYPSGRGRQFF. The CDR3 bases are TGTGCCAGCAGTTTTTACCCTAGCGGGAGAGGAAGGCAGTTCTTC. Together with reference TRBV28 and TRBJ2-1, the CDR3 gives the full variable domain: DVKVTQSSRYLVKRTGEKVFLECVQDMDHENMFWYRQDPGLGLRLIYFSYDVKMKEKGDIPEGYSVSREKKERFSLILESASTNQTSMYLCASSFYPSGRGRQFFGPGTRLTVL.

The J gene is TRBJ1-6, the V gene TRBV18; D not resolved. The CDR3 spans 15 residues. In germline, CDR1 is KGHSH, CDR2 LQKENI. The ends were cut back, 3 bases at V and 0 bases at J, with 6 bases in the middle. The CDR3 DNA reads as TGTGCCAGCTCACCGCGGAGCTCCTATAATTCACCCCTCCACTTT. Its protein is CASSPRSSYNSPLHF.

The CDR3 bases are TGTGCCAGCAGTTTCCCTAGCCAGGTATCCTACGAGCAGTACTTC. Amino acids: CASSFPSQVSYEQYF. V is TRBV28 and J is TRBJ2-7, with TRBD2 as a possible D gene (5 bases). This CDR3 has 15 residues. V shed 3 bases and J shed 1 base, with 13 bases lying between them. Germline V CDR1 and CDR2: MDHEN, SYDVKM.